Below are 24 T cell receptor beta chains sequenced from a single sample in a study of blood T cell repertoires in COVID-19. The repertoire was sequenced with immunoSEQ multiplex PCR; TCRdb's copy has only in-frame clones and lacks some. Of 450,000 to 600,000 clones in the sample, around 90% are singletons; the top ten hold about 0.65%. Source material: PBMCs or T cells enriched from blood (not recorded which). These receptors were taken from a woman under 30 who had recovered from COVID-19.

The V call is TRBV7-9, the J call TRBJ2-7; 11 bases agree with TRBD2. Trimming cost V 1 base and J 6 bases; bases outside gene matches: 8. This CDR3 comprises 16 residues. In germline, CDR1 is SEHNR, CDR2 FQNEAQ (reference sequence). CDR3 DNA sequence: TGTGCCAGCAGCTTAGTGGTTAGCGGGGGGGCCGTCGAGCAGTACTTC. Translated, it gives CASSLVVSGGAVEQYF.

CDR3 amino acids: CAISRFEKPQHF. Written as DNA, the CDR3 is TGTGCCATCAGCAGGTTTGAAAAGCCCCAGCATTTT. The V and J genes are TRBV10-3 and TRBJ1-5, with no clear D. Germline V gives CDR1 ENHRY, CDR2 SYGVKD. This CDR3 is 12 amino acids long. Trimming shortened V by 6 bases and J by 8 bases, and 11 bases separated the two germline ends.

The gene calls are TRBV3-1 (or the pseudogene TRBV3-2) and TRBJ2-1; the match to TRBD2 covers 7 bases. The trim removed 4 bases at V and 4 bases at J, leaving 7 bases unmatched. This CDR3 comprises 15 residues. Germline V gene lookup returns CDR1 LGHDT and CDR2 YNNKEL (reference sequence). CDR3 amino acids: CASSRELALYNEQFF. CDR3 nucleotides: TGTGCCAGCAGCCGGGAACTAGCGCTGTACAATGAGCAGTTCTTC.

This chain links TRBV11-3 with TRBJ1-1; 7 bases agree with TRBD1. The CDR3 runs to 13 residues. Germline V gives CDR1 SGHNT, CDR2 YENEEA. J lost 8 bases, V lost 4 bases, and 7 bases had no gene match. CDR3 bases: TGTGCCAGCAGCTCAGGATGGACAGGAGAAGCTTTCTTT. Translation: CASSSGWTGEAFF.

The genes are TRBV19 and TRBJ1-2, with 10 positions matching TRBD1. This CDR3 region has 13 residues. Germline CDR1 reads LNHDA; CDR2 reads SQIVND (reference sequence). After removal of 7 bases from V and 6 bases from J, the junction contained 5 bases not matched to a gene. The CDR3 sequence: CASMGGQGNGYTF. The DNA of the CDR3 is TGTGCCAGTATGGGGGGACAGGGGAATGGCTACACCTTC.

This chain connects TRBV30 to TRBJ2-3; no firm D call. CDR3 length: 12 residues. CDR1 and CDR2 (germline): GTSNPN, SVGIG (reference sequence). Trimming pared 0 bases from V and 2 bases from J, leaving 3 bases between. Here the CDR3 DNA reads TGTGCCTGGAGTGTCATCACAGATACGCAGTATTTT. It specifies CAWSVITDTQYF. Looking up the rest from reference TRBV30 and TRBJ2-3 gives the full variable domain: SQTIHQWPATLVQPVGSPLSLECTVEGTSNPNLYWYRQAAGRGLQLLFYSVGIGQISSEVPQNLSASRPQDRQFILSSKKLLLSDSGFYLCAWSVITDTQYFGPGTRLTVL.

The chain joins TRBV27 to TRBJ2-1; 10 nucleotides align to TRBD2. Germline V gene data show CDR1 as MNHEY and CDR2 as SMNVEV (reference sequence). The CDR3 loop spans 13 amino acids. The junction had 3 bases not matched to a gene; V was cut back by 8 bases and J by 5 bases. Here the CDR3 reads CASGLAANNEQFF. The CDR3 DNA reads as TGTGCCAGCGGACTAGCGGCAAACAATGAGCAGTTCTTC.

The chain links TRBV2 to TRBJ2-7, with D tentatively TRBD2 (7 bases). Per the germline V gene, CDR1 is SNHLY and CDR2 is FYNNEI. The V end was cut by 1 base, the J end by 6 bases, with 13 bases between. The CDR3 runs 14 residues. CDR3 loop: CASSEEGGHGEQYF. In DNA form, the CDR3 reads TGTGCCAGCAGTGAAGAGGGGGGGCACGGCGAGCAGTACTTC.

This chain links TRBV7-6 with TRBJ2-7, with TRBD2 identical over 11 bases. CDR3 length: 15 amino acids. Trimming removed 5 bases from V and 3 bases from J; junction bases left unmatched: 6. The V gene's germline CDR1 is SGHVS and CDR2 FNYEAQ. The CDR3 loop is CASSLSGGGIYEQYF. CDR3 in DNA: TGTGCCAGCAGCCTTAGCGGGGGGGGCATCTACGAGCAGTACTTC.

This clone was seen a handful of times. V gene TRBV3-1 (or the pseudogene TRBV3-2) combines with J gene TRBJ2-1; possibly TRBD2 for D (5 bases). Trimming left V 2 bases short and J 9 bases short, with 14 bases between. The CDR3 has 14 residues. Germline values: CDR1 LGHDT, CDR2 YNNKEL (reference sequence). The DNA for the CDR3 is TGTGCCAGCAGCCAAATCGAAAACGCGGGTGAGCAGTTCTTC. Its translation is CASSQIENAGEQFF.

The chain recombines TRBV6-5 with TRBJ2-5, with TRBD1 identical over 7 bases. Germline V CDR1 and CDR2: MNHEY, SVGAGI. The CDR3 consists of 13 residues. V gave up 6 bases and J gave up 4 bases; unmatched junction bases: 5. The CDR3 spells CASSRDRGETQYF. The CDR3 DNA reads TGTGCCAGCAGCCGGGACAGAGGAGAGACCCAGTACTTC.

The J gene is TRBJ1-6, the V gene TRBV7-8; no clear D gene. The germline V gene encodes CDR1 SGHVS and CDR2 FQNEAQ. The germline V and J ends were trimmed by 2 bases and 0 bases, with 8 bases remaining between them. The length of the CDR3 is 16 residues. CDR3 nucleotides: TGTGCCAGCAGCTTACCCACAAGCTCCTATAATTCACCCCTCCACTTT. This codes for CASSLPTSSYNSPLHF. Supplemented by reference TRBV7-8 and TRBJ1-6, the full variable domain reads GAGVSQSPRYKVAKRGQDVALRCDPISGHVSLFWYQQALGQGPEFLTYFQNEAQLDKSGLPSDRFFAERPEGSVSTLKIQRTQQEDSAVYLCASSLPTSSYNSPLHFGNGTRLTVT.

This rearrangement joins TRBV11-3 to TRBJ2-1; weak D call: TRBD1 (5 bases). CDR3 length: 13 residues. Germline values: CDR1 SGHNT, CDR2 YENEEA. V was cut by 4 bases and J by 4 bases, with 8 bases left in between. The CDR3 spells CASSSDSYNEQFF. CDR3 in DNA: TGTGCCAGCAGCTCAGACAGTTACAATGAGCAGTTCTTC.

Comment on this clone: The same CDR3 can be traced to other DNA sequences in this sample. The J gene is TRBJ1-1, the V gene TRBV29-1, with D possibly being TRBD1 (5 bases). Germline CDR1 and CDR2: SQVTM and ANQGSEA. The CDR3 spans 12 residues. V gave up 4 bases and J gave up 4 bases, with 10 bases separating them. Here the CDR3 reads CSVGGASTEAFF. The CDR3 DNA reads TGCAGCGTTGGCGGGGCGAGCACTGAAGCTTTCTTT.

Only a few counts were recorded for this clone. V usage is TRBV3-1 (or the pseudogene TRBV3-2) and J usage is TRBJ1-2; D possibly corresponds to TRBD1 (5 bases). The CDR3 runs 14 residues. V shed 0 bases and J shed 7 bases, with 12 bases lying between them. Germline V gene lookup returns CDR1 LGHDT and CDR2 YNNKEL (reference sequence). This chain's CDR3 is CASSQDWQGSGYTF. The CDR3 DNA sequence: TGTGCCAGCAGCCAAGATTGGCAGGGAAGTGGCTACACCTTC.

The chain employs TRBV27 and TRBJ2-3; D ambiguous. This CDR3 region has 11 residues. Germline V CDR1 and CDR2: MNHEY, SMNVEV (reference sequence). Trimming cost V 4 bases and J 5 bases, with 4 bases left between them. The CDR3 loop is CASSSIDTQYF. The DNA of the CDR3 is TGTGCCAGCAGTTCCATAGATACGCAGTATTTT.

This chain connects TRBV2 to TRBJ1-1; no clear D gene. Germline CDR1 and CDR2: SNHLY and FYNNEI. The CDR3 has 16 amino acids. Trimming removed 4 bases from V and 3 bases from J, with 18 bases in between. The CDR3 sequence: CASSVLGFIRDTEAFF. The CDR3 DNA is TGTGCCAGCAGTGTATTGGGTTTTATCCGGGACACTGAAGCTTTCTTT.

This chain joins TRBV9 and TRBJ1-4; TRBD1 agrees at 8 bases. This CDR3 has 19 amino acids. J was trimmed by 0 bases and V by 4 bases; bases with no gene match: 14. Germline-derived CDR1 and CDR2 are SGDLS and YYNGEE. The CDR3 DNA follows: TGTGCCAGCAGCCAAGGCCGAGACAGGGGACTTGCAACTAATGAAAAACTGTTTTTT. Encoded protein: CASSQGRDRGLATNEKLFF.

The DNA of the CDR3 is TGTGCCAGCCGACTGGGGAAGAGGGACACTGAAGCTTTCTTT. It codes for CASRLGKRDTEAFF. The genes are TRBV7-9 and TRBJ1-1; D remains unclear. There are 14 residues in the CDR3. Germline CDR1 reads SEHNR; CDR2 reads FQNEAQ (reference sequence). Trimming pared 8 bases from V and 3 bases from J, leaving 16 bases between.

The chain couples TRBV10-3 to TRBJ1-1; 9 bases map to TRBD1. The CDR3 sequence is 15 residues long. From germline, CDR1 is ENHRY and CDR2 SYGVKD. Trimming took 4 bases from V and 3 from J; bases not matched to a gene: 6. Here the CDR3 DNA reads TGTGCCATCAGTGCCTCCGACAGGGGGGACACTGAAGCTTTCTTT. This codes for CAISASDRGDTEAFF.

This clone was picked up a small number of times. The chain is built from TRBV3-1 (or the pseudogene TRBV3-2) and TRBJ2-2; D possibly corresponds to TRBD1 (5 bases). With 4 bases removed from V and 3 bases from J, the gap between germline ends came to 15 bases. The CDR3 consists of 16 residues. In germline, CDR1 is LGHDT, CDR2 YNNKEL (reference sequence). The CDR3 is CASSPVEKGYTGELFF. In nucleotides, the CDR3 is TGTGCCAGCAGCCCTGTGGAGAAGGGGTACACCGGGGAGCTGTTTTTT.

The chain uses TRBV5-1 and TRBJ1-2; 12 bases map to TRBD1. The CDR3 runs to 14 residues. The germline CDR1 and CDR2 sequences are SGHRS and YFSETQ. The trim removed 3 bases at V and 9 bases at J, leaving 6 bases unmatched. The CDR3 DNA sequence: TGCGCCAGCAGCTCTGGGACAGGGGGCTTTAGCTACACCTTC. The encoded protein is CASSSGTGGFSYTF.

The chain uses TRBV5-1 and TRBJ2-2, with a possible D match to TRBD1 (6 bases). This CDR3 is 15 amino acids long. With 5 bases removed from V and 5 bases from J, the gap between germline ends came to 16 bases. CDR1 SGHRS and CDR2 YFSETQ come from the germline V gene. The CDR3 protein is CASRTDLGGTGELFF. CDR3 sequence (DNA): TGCGCCAGCAGGACTGACTTAGGGGGTACCGGGGAGCTGTTTTTT.

The J gene is TRBJ2-7, the V gene TRBV18; 11 nucleotides align to TRBD2. CDR1 and CDR2 (germline): KGHSH, LQKENI. V was pared by 5 bases and J by 3 bases, with 6 bases of the junction left unmatched. This CDR3 region has 15 residues. CDR3 loop: CASSITGTSGYEQYF. The CDR3 region has the DNA TGTGCCAGCTCAATAACCGGGACTAGCGGCTACGAGCAGTACTTC.